A selection of T cell receptor beta chains follows, all from one sample in a study of OX40 agonist ivuxolimab in advanced cancers. Measured with immunoSEQ multiplex PCR; TCRdb has only the in-frame clones, and not every one. The repertoire includes about 82,000 clones, more than 90% of them detected once, and 0.55% to 0.65% sits in the top ten. Source: CD4+ or CD8+ T cells sorted from blood, taken in a trial of the OX40 agonist ivuxolimab. These receptors all stem from an adult with an advanced solid tumor such as melanoma, head and neck, liver or kidney cancer. Both conserved end residues are part of each CDR3. D genes are given only for firm matches. Only part of the rows carry a size: once, few, many, or a class if the clone is expanded.

-,-,TRBJ1-1,TRBV6-5,CASTTRRGGNTEAFF,TGTGCCAGCACTACCCGCCGAGGGGGGAACACTGAAGCTTTCTTT
-,-,TRBJ1-3,TRBV5-6,CASRQDSIHSGNTIYF,TGTGCCAGCAGACAGGACAGTATCCACTCTGGAAACACCATATATTTT
-,-,TRBJ1-4,TRBV10-2,CASSDRHGIGKLFF,TGCGCCAGCAGTGATCGGCACGGAATCGGAAAACTGTTTTTT
-,-,TRBJ2-7,TRBV6-1,CASSENPFTEQYF,TGTGCCAGCAGTGAAAACCCATTTACCGAGCAGTACTTC
-,-,TRBJ2-7,TRBV5-1,CASGPQGHYEQYF,TGCGCCAGCGGACCCCAGGGGCACTACGAGCAGTACTTC
-,-,TRBJ2-7,TRBV5-1,CASSLFQLGEQYF,TGCGCCAGCAGCTTGTTCCAGCTCGGCGAGCAGTACTTC
-,-,TRBJ2-4,TRBV30,CAWTRGEKNIQYF,TGTGCCTGGACTAGAGGAGAGAAAAACATTCAGTACTTC
-,-,TRBJ2-7,TRBV11-2,CASSSTTSGEWEQYF,TGTGCCAGCAGCTCCACGACGTCAGGGGAATGGGAGCAGTACTTC
-,-,TRBJ1-5,TRBV19,CASSARTDSSNQPQHF,TGTGCCAGTAGTGCCCGGACAGATTCTAGCAATCAGCCCCAGCATTTT
TRBD2,-,TRBJ2-7,TRBV7-3,CASSLTSDRHEQYF,TGTGCCAGCAGCCTGACTAGCGACCGCCACGAGCAGTACTTC
TRBD1,-,TRBJ2-5,TRBV2,CASRLGQGLETQYF,TGTGCCAGCAGGCTGGGACAGGGTTTGGAGACCCAGTACTTC
-,-,TRBJ2-3,TRBV11-1,CASSLILDTQYF,TGTGCCAGCAGCTTAATTCTAGATACGCAGTATTTT
-,-,TRBJ1-1,TRBV25-1,CASSLEGRPEAFF,TGTGCCAGCAGTTTAGAGGGGCGCCCTGAAGCTTTCTTT
TRBD2,-,TRBJ2-7,TRBV6-5,CATSAGDPYEQYF,TGTGCCACCTCAGCGGGGGATCCCTACGAGCAGTACTTC
-,-,TRBJ2-7,TRBV10-3,CAIKRQSISYEQYF,TGTGCCATCAAACGACAGTCAATCTCCTACGAGCAGTACTTC
-,-,TRBJ2-3,TRBV18,CASSPPTSHTQYF,TGTGCCAGCTCACCACCAACTAGCCATACGCAGTATTTT
TRBD2,-,TRBJ2-1,TRBV6-4,CASRATSGHGEQFF,TGTGCCAGCAGAGCAACTAGCGGGCACGGTGAGCAGTTCTTC
-,once,TRBJ2-3,TRBV29-1,CSAEPGSTDTQYF,TGCAGCGCCGAGCCCGGGAGCACAGATACGCAGTATTTT
-,-,TRBJ1-2,TRBV6-5,CASRQATGSGYTF,TGTGCCAGCAGACAAGCCACAGGGAGCGGCTACACCTTC
TRBD2,-,TRBJ2-3,TRBV10-2,CASSDPAGGGADTQYF,TGCGCCAGCAGTGATCCGGCGGGAGGGGGAGCAGATACGCAGTATTTT
-,-,TRBJ1-1,TRBV6-6,CASPSNTEAFF,TGTGCCAGCCCATCGAACACTGAAGCTTTCTTT
-,-,TRBJ2-1,TRBV6-6,CASSRLYNEQFF,TGTGCCAGCAGTCGACTGTACAATGAGCAGTTCTTC
-,-,TRBJ1-6,TRBV5-8,CASSLSRGRYNSPLHF,TGTGCCAGCAGCTTGAGTCGGGGGAGGTATAATTCACCCCTCCACTTT
-,few,TRBJ1-2,TRBV5-1,CASSKDTAGYTF,TGCGCCAGCAGCAAGGACACTGCTGGCTACACCTTC
-,-,TRBJ1-2,TRBV6-1,CASSALEGYYGYTF,TGTGCCAGCAGTGCCCTTGAGGGGTACTATGGCTACACCTTC
-,-,TRBJ2-7,TRBV19,CASSIGTYEQYF,TGTGCCAGTAGTATCGGGACCTACGAGCAGTACTTC
-,-,TRBJ2-2,TRBV5-1,CASSLGLGANTGELFF,TGCGCCAGCAGCTTGGGGTTGGGGGCGAACACCGGGGAGCTGTTTTTT
-,-,TRBJ2-3,TRBV5-1,CASSLGQGADTQYF,TGCGCCAGCAGCTTGGGGCAGGGTGCAGATACGCAGTATTTT
TRBD1,-,TRBJ2-7,TRBV6-5,CASSKDRVGYEQYF,TGTGCCAGCAGTAAAGACAGGGTAGGATACGAGCAGTACTTC
-,-,TRBJ2-1,TRBV9,CASSVGRGAYNEQFF,TGTGCCAGCAGCGTAGGCAGGGGAGCCTACAATGAGCAGTTCTTC
-,-,TRBJ2-7,TRBV10-3,CAISESTTGWEQYF,TGTGCCATCAGTGAGTCAACAACCGGATGGGAGCAGTACTTC
-,once,TRBJ2-7,TRBV14,CASSQVRGYEQYF,TGTGCCAGCAGCCAAGTCAGGGGCTACGAGCAGTACTTC
-,-,TRBJ2-3,TRBV29-1,CSVESVGTTLDTDTQYF,TGCAGCGTTGAATCGGTAGGGACCACTTTAGACACAGATACGCAGTATTTT
TRBD1,-,TRBJ2-5,TRBV5-6,CASSLEDRQYQETQYF,TGTGCCAGCAGCTTGGAGGACAGGCAGTACCAAGAGACCCAGTACTTC
-,-,TRBJ2-1,TRBV5-1,CASSLAGWGSSYNEQFF,TGCGCCAGCAGCTTGGCCGGGTGGGGCAGCTCCTACAATGAGCAGTTCTTC
-,-,TRBJ1-2,TRBV5-4,CASSIGWTDVGGYTF,TGTGCCAGCAGCATTGGATGGACAGACGTAGGGGGCTACACCTTC
TRBD1,-,TRBJ2-5,TRBV6-6,CASSRGQGWYQETQYF,TGTGCCAGCAGTCGCGGACAGGGCTGGTACCAAGAGACCCAGTACTTC
-,-,TRBJ1-5,TRBV28,CASRGSNQPQHF,TGTGCCAGCAGGGGTAGCAATCAGCCCCAGCATTTT
-,-,TRBJ1-1,TRBV10-3,CAISGRGLPAFF,TGTGCCATCAGTGGGCGGGGCCTGCCAGCTTTCTTT
-,-,TRBJ1-2,TRBV6-1,CASSEGQATNYGYTF,TGTGCCAGCAGTGAAGGACAGGCCACTAACTATGGCTACACCTTC
-,-,TRBJ1-5,TRBV6-1,CASSDRGGQPQHF,TGTGCCAGCAGTGACCGGGGTGGCCAGCCCCAGCATTTT
TRBD1,-,TRBJ1-1,TRBV30,CAWSVRGNLEAFF,TGTGCCTGGAGTGTCAGGGGGAATCTAGAAGCTTTCTTT
-,-,TRBJ2-1,TRBV4-2,CASSQDMLTVSYNEQFF,TGTGCCAGCAGCCAAGATATGTTAACGGTCTCCTACAATGAGCAGTTCTTC
-,-,TRBJ1-2,TRBV30,CAWSEGSYGYTF,TGTGCCTGGAGTGAGGGGTCCTATGGCTACACCTTC
-,-,TRBJ1-2,TRBV10-3,CAISESGRPLYGYTF,TGTGCCATCAGTGAGTCGGGACGGCCACTCTATGGCTACACCTTC
-,-,TRBJ2-5,TRBV21-1,CASGGKTGFLETQYF,TGTGCCAGCGGGGGGAAGACAGGGTTCCTGGAGACCCAGTACTTC
TRBD2,once,TRBJ2-1,TRBV5-8,CASSSAKLAGAYNEQFF,TGTGCCAGCAGCTCCGCGAAACTAGCGGGGGCTTACAATGAGCAGTTCTTC
TRBD2,-,TRBJ2-1,TRBV7-9,CASSLGTSGRSYNEQFF,TGTGCCAGCAGCTTAGGGACTAGCGGGAGGTCCTACAATGAGCAGTTCTTC
-,-,TRBJ2-7,TRBV5-1,CASSLVAGNSYEQYF,TGCGCCAGCAGCTTGGTGGCAGGGAACTCCTACGAGCAGTACTTC
-,-,TRBJ2-7,TRBV5-1,CASSHTAQGSYEQYF,TGCGCCAGCAGCCACACAGCTCAGGGCTCCTACGAGCAGTACTTC
-,-,TRBJ2-1,TRBV9,CASSSERPGLHNEQFF,TGTGCCAGCAGCTCTGAACGGCCGGGACTCCACAATGAGCAGTTCTTC
TRBD2,once,TRBJ2-1,TRBV10-1,CASSGGSGHEQFF,TGCGCCAGCAGTGGGGGTAGCGGGCATGAGCAGTTCTTC
-,-,TRBJ2-6,TRBV6-1,CASSPEGGANVLTF,TGTGCCAGCAGTCCCGAGGGTGGGGCCAACGTCCTGACTTTC
TRBD1,-,TRBJ2-1,TRBV9,CASSVGGQAPFF,TGTGCCAGCAGCGTAGGGGGACAGGCCCCGTTCTTC
-,once,TRBJ2-1,TRBV18,CASSPSLSEQFF,TGTGCCAGCTCACCCTCCCTAAGCGAGCAGTTCTTC